The clone carrying this T cell receptor beta chain was recorded only once. The trim removed 2 bases at V and 7 bases at J, leaving 8 bases unmatched. The CDR3 contains 16 residues. The germline CDR1 and CDR2 sequences are MNHNY and SVGAGI (reference sequence). These data come from a study of T cell changes during pregnancy in multiple sclerosis. TCRdb's copy holds only in-frame clones and misses some; the assay was immunoSEQ multiplex PCR. The table has 100,000 or so clones, approximately 95% seen once. This specimen consisted of peripheral blood, obtained in the first trimester of pregnancy. The TCR sequence derives from a female donor with multiple sclerosis, enrolled in a pregnancy study. The chain links TRBV6-6 to TRBJ1-6; TRBD1 agrees at 7 bases. The CDR3 region is CASSYDLQGSNSPLHF. The DNA for the CDR3 is TGTGCCAGCAGTTACGATCTACAGGGGTCGAATTCACCCCTCCACTTT.